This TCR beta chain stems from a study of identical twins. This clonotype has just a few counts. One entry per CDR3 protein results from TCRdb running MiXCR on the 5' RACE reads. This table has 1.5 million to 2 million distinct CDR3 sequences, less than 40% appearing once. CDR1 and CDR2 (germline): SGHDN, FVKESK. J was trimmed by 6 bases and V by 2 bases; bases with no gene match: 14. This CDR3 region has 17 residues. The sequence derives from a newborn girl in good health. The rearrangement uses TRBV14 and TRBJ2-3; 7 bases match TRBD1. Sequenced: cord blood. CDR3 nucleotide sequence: TGTGCCAGCAGCCAATTTCGTCTGACAGGGAAGGGTGATACGCAGTATTTT. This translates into CASSQFRLTGKGDTQYF. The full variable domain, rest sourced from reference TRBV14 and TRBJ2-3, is EAGVTQFPSHSVIEKGQTVTLRCDPISGHDNLYWYRRVMGKEIKFLLHFVKESKQDESGMPNNRFLAERTGGTYSTLKVQPAELEDSGVYFCASSQFRLTGKGDTQYFGPGTRLTVL.